This TCR beta chain was profiled in a study of blood T cells in healthy people across ages. Trimming stripped 0 bases from V and 10 bases from J, with 14 bases between. Germline assignment: CDR1 ENHRY and CDR2 SYGVKD. This CDR3 has 14 amino acids. Using a J-beta primer mix together with a sample-barcoded 5' primer, a second PCR was run for roughly 6 to 11 cycles. Using its own MiXCR run on the 5' RACE reads, TCRdb lists one record per CDR3 protein. This sample has nearly 800,000 distinct CDR3 sequences, with more than 55% found just once. About this clonotype itself: A much larger clone is a single base away; this may be a read error.

This chain connects TRBV10-3 to TRBJ2-3, with D possibly TRBD2 on 5 matching bases. The receptor was isolated from a man aged 35 to 55 in good health. The material sequenced was blood. CDR3 amino acids: CAISESPVGGSQYF. In nucleotides, the CDR3 is TGTGCCATCAGTGAGTCGCCCGTCGGAGGTTCGCAGTATTTT.